This record concerns one TCR beta chain sequence. Antigen: not known. The record originates from a study of cytomegalovirus exposure and HLA in healthy donors. Study-wide findings and caveats: A cluster of highly shared sequence variants was likely a sequencing artifact. Common viral pathogens seemed to be connected with several of the most significant clusters, according to a later analysis. The study had only CMV serostatus as immune exposure information. About 87% or about 30% of the time was how often most TCR beta V segments were productive, according to an earlier analysis.

The ends were cut back, 7 bases at V and 2 bases at J, with 11 bases in the middle. CDR3 length: 12 residues. Germline assignment: CDR1 SQVTM and CDR2 ANQGSEA. Vbeta (60) and Jbeta (13) primers were used in the PCR. Sequencing used immunoSEQ multiplex PCR; TCRdb keeps in-frame clones, though not all of them. The sample contains 180,000 or so clones, about three quarters of which appear only once. The material sequenced was PBMCs. This clonotype originated in a man younger than 35 in good health and CMV-seronegative. The chain joins TRBV29-1 to TRBJ2-5, with D possibly matching TRBD1 (6 bases). DNA of the CDR3: TGCAGCGGACAGGTGGCTCAAGAGACCCAGTACTTC. Its translation is CSGQVAQETQYF. The complete variable domain, with remaining parts taken from reference TRBV29-1 and TRBJ2-5, reads SAVISQKPSRDICQRGTSLTIQCQVDSQVTMMFWYRQQPGQSLTLIATANQGSEATYESGFVIDKFPISRPNLTFSTLTVSNMSPEDSSIYLCSGQVAQETQYFGPGTRLLVL.